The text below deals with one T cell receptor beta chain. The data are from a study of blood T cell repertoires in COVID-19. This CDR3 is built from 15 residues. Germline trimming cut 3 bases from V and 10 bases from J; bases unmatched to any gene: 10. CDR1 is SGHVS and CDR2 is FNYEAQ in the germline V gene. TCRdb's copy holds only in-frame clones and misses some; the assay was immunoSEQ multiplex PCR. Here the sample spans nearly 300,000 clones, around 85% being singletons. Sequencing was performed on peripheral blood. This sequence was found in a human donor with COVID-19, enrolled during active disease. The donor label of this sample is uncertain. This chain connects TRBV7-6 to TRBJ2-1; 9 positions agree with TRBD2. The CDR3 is CASSFPGLALGEQFF. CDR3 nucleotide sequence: TGTGCCAGCAGCTTTCCGGGACTAGCCCTCGGGGAGCAGTTCTTC.